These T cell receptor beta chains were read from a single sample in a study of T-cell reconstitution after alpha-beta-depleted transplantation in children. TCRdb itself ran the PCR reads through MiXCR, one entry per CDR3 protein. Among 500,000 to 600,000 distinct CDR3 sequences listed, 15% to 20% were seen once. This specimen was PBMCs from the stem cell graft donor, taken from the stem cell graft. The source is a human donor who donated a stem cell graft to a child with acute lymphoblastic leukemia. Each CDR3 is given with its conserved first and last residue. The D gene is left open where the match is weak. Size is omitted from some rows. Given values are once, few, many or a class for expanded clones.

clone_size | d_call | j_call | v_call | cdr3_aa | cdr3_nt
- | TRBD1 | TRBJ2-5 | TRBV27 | CASSSDRGLRETQYF | TGTGCCAGCAGTTCCGACAGGGGGCTTCGTGAGACCCAGTACTTC
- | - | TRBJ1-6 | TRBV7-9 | CASSLVISSPLHF | TGTGCCAGCAGCTTAGTAATCTCTTCACCCCTCCACTTT
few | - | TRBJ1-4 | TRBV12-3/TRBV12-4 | CASRRGVAHNEKLFF | TGTGCCAGCAGGCGCGGTGTAGCTCATAATGAAAAACTGTTTTTT
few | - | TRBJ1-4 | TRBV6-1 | CASSSPWRGEVEKLFF | TGTGCCAGCAGTAGCCCCTGGCGGGGGGAGGTCGAAAAACTGTTTTTT
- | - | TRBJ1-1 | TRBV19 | CASVAGLNTEAFF | TGTGCCAGTGTGGCAGGGTTGAACACTGAAGCTTTCTTT
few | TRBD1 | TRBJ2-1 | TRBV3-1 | CASSRGQATEQFF | TGTGCCAGCAGCCGCGGACAGGCCACGGAGCAGTTCTTC
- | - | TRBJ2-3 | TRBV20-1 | CSASGLQTDTQYF | TGCAGTGCGTCCGGGTTGCAAACAGATACGCAGTATTTT
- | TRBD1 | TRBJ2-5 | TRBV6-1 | CASTKTGFAETQYF | TGTGCCAGCACGAAGACAGGGTTTGCTGAGACCCAGTACTTC
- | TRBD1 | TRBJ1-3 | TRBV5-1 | CASSLPGGSFSGNTIYF | TGCGCCAGCAGCTTGCCAGGGGGCTCCTTCTCTGGAAACACCATATATTTT
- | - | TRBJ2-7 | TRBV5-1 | CASSLAADWTYEQYF | TGCGCCAGCAGCTTGGCGGCAGACTGGACCTACGAGCAGTACTTC
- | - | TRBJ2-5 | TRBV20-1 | CSALTEGTQYF | TGCAGTGCTCTAACAGAGGGGACCCAGTACTTC
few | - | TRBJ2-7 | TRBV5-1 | CASSLVEPSSYEQYF | TGCGCCAGCAGCTTGGTTGAGCCTAGCTCCTACGAGCAGTACTTC
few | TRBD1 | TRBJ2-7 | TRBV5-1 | CASSPAGQGSYEQYF | TGCGCCAGCAGCCCCGCCGGACAGGGCTCCTACGAGCAGTACTTC
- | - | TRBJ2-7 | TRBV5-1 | CASSPSTTYEQYF | TGCGCCAGCAGCCCGAGTACTACCTACGAGCAGTACTTC
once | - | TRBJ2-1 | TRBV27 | CASSFPPGARNEQFF | TGTGCCAGCAGTTTTCCTCCGGGAGCGCGGAATGAGCAGTTCTTC
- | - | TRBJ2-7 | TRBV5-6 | CASSLWSVRSGSYEQYF | TGTGCCAGCAGCTTGTGGTCGGTTCGGAGCGGTTCCTACGAGCAGTACTTC
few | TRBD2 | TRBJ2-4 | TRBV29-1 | CSVEGLAGFVGDIQYF | TGCAGCGTTGAAGGCCTAGCGGGATTTGTCGGGGACATTCAGTACTTC
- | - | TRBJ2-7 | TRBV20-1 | CSATPVAGLRGEQYF | TGCAGTGCTACTCCCGTGGCTGGTCTAAGGGGCGAGCAGTACTTC
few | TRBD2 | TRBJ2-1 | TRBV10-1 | CASRMTSGQGGSYNEQFF | TGCGCCAGCAGGATGACTAGCGGGCAAGGTGGCTCCTACAATGAGCAGTTCTTC
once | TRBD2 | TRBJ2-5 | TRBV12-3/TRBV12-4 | CTSSAHGGAGGETQYF | TGTACCAGCAGTGCCCACGGCGGAGCGGGGGGAGAGACCCAGTACTTC
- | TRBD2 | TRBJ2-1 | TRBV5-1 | CASSLVAGELYEQFF | TGCGCCAGCAGCTTGGTAGCGGGAGAACTCTATGAGCAGTTCTTC
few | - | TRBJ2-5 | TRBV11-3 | CASSLVQRQETQYF | TGTGCCAGCAGCTTAGTTCAGCGTCAAGAGACCCAGTACTTC
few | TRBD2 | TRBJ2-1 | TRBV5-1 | CASSPLWLAEDNEQFF | TGCGCCAGCAGCCCCCTATGGCTAGCGGAAGACAATGAGCAGTTCTTC
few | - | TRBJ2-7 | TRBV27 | CASSLSFFGGKYF | TGTGCCAGCAGTTTATCGTTTTTCGGGGGAAAGTACTTC
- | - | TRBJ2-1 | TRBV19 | CASTIGVWREDEFF | TGTGCCAGTACTATAGGGGTTTGGAGAGAGGATGAGTTCTTC
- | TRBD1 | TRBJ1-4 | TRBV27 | CASRLQTGLNEKLFF | TGTGCCAGCAGGTTGCAGACAGGGTTAAATGAAAAACTGTTTTTT
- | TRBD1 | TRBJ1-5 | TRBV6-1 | CASRGQLNQPQHF | TGTGCCAGCAGGGGACAGCTCAATCAGCCCCAGCATTTT
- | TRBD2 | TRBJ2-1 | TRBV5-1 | CASSPPGLAGGNEQFF | TGCGCCAGCAGCCCACCGGGACTAGCGGGAGGCAATGAGCAGTTCTTC
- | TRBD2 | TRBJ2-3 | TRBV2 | CARRRGRPSGSRTDTQYF | TGTGCCAGGAGGAGAGGGCGACCTAGCGGGAGTCGAACAGATACGCAGTATTTT
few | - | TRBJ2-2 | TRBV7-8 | CASSLAWLGEDTGELFF | TGTGCCAGCAGCTTAGCGTGGCTTGGGGAAGACACCGGGGAGCTGTTTTTT
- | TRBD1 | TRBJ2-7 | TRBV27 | CASGPGQGYEQYF | TGTGCCAGCGGCCCGGGACAGGGGTACGAGCAGTACTTC
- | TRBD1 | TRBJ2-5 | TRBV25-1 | CASSESRGLETQYF | TGTGCCAGCAGTGAAAGCAGGGGGCTGGAGACCCAGTACTTC
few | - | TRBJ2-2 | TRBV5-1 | CASSLDLQSHTGELFF | TGCGCCAGCAGCTTGGATTTACAAAGCCACACCGGGGAGCTGTTTTTT
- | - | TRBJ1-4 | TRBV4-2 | CASSQTPGQHNEKLFF | TGTGCCAGCAGCCAGACTCCTGGACAGCACAATGAAAAACTGTTTTTT
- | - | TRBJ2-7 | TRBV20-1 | CSARGFSGGPRGYEQYF | TGCAGTGCTAGGGGGTTTAGCGGAGGCCCCAGGGGGTACGAGCAGTACTTC
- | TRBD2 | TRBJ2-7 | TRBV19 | CASSIAGSSYEQYF | TGTGCCAGTAGCATAGCGGGAAGCTCCTACGAGCAGTACTTC
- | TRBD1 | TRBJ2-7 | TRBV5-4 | CASRPDRGGYEQYF | TGTGCCAGCAGACCGGACAGGGGCGGCTACGAGCAGTACTTC
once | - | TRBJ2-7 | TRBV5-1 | CASSLGYLRYEQYF | TGCGCCAGCAGCTTGGGGTATTTACGGTACGAGCAGTACTTC
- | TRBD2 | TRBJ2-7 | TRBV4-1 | CASSRELAGSSYEQYF | TGCGCCAGCAGCCGGGAACTAGCGGGGAGCTCCTACGAGCAGTACTTC
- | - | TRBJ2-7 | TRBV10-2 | CASSTRQQEQYF | TGCGCCAGCAGTACGAGACAGCAGGAGCAGTACTTC
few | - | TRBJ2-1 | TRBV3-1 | CASSQVLALDNEQFF | TGTGCCAGCAGCCAAGTACTAGCCCTCGACAATGAGCAGTTCTTC
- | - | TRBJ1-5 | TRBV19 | CASIPVGGSNQPQHF | TGTGCCAGTATCCCCGTAGGAGGTAGCAATCAGCCCCAGCATTTT
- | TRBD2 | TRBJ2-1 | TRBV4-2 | CASSQEVAGLGEQFF | TGTGCCAGCAGCCAAGAGGTAGCGGGGCTCGGGGAGCAGTTCTTC
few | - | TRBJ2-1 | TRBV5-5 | CASSLVDIIGDEQFF | TGTGCCAGCAGCTTGGTGGACATCATTGGGGATGAGCAGTTCTTC
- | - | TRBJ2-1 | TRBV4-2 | CASSNEDQPVNEQFF | TGTGCCAGCAGCAACGAAGACCAGCCGGTTAATGAGCAGTTCTTC
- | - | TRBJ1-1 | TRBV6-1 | CASSPSQGWNTEAFF | TGTGCCAGCAGCCCCAGTCAGGGGTGGAACACTGAAGCTTTCTTT
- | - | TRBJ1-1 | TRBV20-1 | CSARETPPGNTEAFF | TGCAGTGCTAGAGAAACTCCGCCGGGGAACACTGAAGCTTTCTTT
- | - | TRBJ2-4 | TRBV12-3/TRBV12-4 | CASSSYTAIAKNIQYF | TGTGCCAGCAGTTCCTACACGGCGATAGCCAAAAACATTCAGTACTTC
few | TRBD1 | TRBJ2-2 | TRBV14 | CASSQVLWDRGKRTGELFF | TGTGCCAGCAGCCAAGTCCTTTGGGACAGGGGGAAGAGAACCGGGGAGCTGTTTTTT
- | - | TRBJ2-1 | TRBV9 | CASSGGGGVGNEQFF | TGTGCCAGCAGCGGGGGAGGGGGAGTCGGCAATGAGCAGTTCTTC
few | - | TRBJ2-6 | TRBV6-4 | CASSDRAGANVLTF | TGTGCCAGCAGTGACAGGGCTGGGGCCAACGTCCTGACTTTC
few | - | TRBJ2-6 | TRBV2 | CASSETGPHFSGANVLTF | TGTGCCAGCAGTGAGACGGGACCCCATTTCTCTGGGGCCAACGTCCTGACTTTC
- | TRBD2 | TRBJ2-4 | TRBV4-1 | CASSQGLAGGRGNIQYF | TGCGCCAGCAGCCAAGGACTAGCGGGAGGGCGAGGAAACATTCAGTACTTC
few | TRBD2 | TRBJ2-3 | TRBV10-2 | CASSESSSGSNADTQYF | TGCGCCAGCAGTGAGTCTTCGAGCGGGAGTAACGCAGATACGCAGTATTTT
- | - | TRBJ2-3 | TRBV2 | CASSEIDTQYF | TGTGCCAGCAGTGAAATAGATACGCAGTATTTT
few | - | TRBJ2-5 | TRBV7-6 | CASSLKTGQETQYF | TGTGCCAGCAGCTTAAAGACAGGCCAAGAGACCCAGTACTTC